This T cell receptor beta chain was sequenced during a study of T cell repertoires in ileal Crohn's disease. Background on the study: About half of patients got postoperative therapy: under twelve thiopurines, 18 anti-TNF. At postoperative colonoscopy, neoterminal ileum biopsies were taken as M6.

From germline, CDR1 is SGHAT and CDR2 FQNNGV. V was trimmed by 0 bases and J by 4 bases, leaving 12 bases between them. This CDR3 region has 15 residues. This clone has a handful of counts. What it binds is not known. The study, taken as a whole, reports: Clonality above 26.8% at surgery always came with endoscopic recurrence.

Produced via immunoSEQ multiplex PCR; TCRdb's table is partial and in-frame only. The table records some 3,200 clones, 86% of them present only once. The time point denotes: neoterminal ileum biopsy at postoperative endoscopy, about 6 months after surgery. The specimen sequenced was ileal tissue. This clonotype was sampled from an adult with Crohn's disease. The chain carries TRBV11-2 and TRBJ1-2; the D is unclear. CDR3 protein: CASSLEGRGSYGYTF. The CDR3 nucleotides are TGTGCCAGCAGCTTAGAAGGTCGCGGTTCCTATGGCTACACCTTC.